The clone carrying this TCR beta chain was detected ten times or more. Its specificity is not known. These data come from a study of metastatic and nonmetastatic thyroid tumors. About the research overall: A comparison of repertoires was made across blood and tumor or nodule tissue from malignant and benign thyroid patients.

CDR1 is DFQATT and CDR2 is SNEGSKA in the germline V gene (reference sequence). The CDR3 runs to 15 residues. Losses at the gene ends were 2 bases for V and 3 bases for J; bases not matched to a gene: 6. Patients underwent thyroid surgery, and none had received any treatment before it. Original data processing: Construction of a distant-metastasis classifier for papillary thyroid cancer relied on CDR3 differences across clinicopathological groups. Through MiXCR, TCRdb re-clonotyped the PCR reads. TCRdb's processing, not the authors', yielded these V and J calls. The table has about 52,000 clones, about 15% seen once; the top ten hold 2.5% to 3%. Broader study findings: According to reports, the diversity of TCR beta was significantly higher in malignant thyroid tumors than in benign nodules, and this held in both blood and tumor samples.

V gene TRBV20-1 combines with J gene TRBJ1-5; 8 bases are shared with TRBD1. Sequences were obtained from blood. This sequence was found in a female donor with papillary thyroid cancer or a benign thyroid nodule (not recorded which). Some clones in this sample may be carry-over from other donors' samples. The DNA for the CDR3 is TGCAGTGCTAGAACGGGACAGGTGAACAATCAGCCCCAGCATTTT. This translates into CSARTGQVNNQPQHF.